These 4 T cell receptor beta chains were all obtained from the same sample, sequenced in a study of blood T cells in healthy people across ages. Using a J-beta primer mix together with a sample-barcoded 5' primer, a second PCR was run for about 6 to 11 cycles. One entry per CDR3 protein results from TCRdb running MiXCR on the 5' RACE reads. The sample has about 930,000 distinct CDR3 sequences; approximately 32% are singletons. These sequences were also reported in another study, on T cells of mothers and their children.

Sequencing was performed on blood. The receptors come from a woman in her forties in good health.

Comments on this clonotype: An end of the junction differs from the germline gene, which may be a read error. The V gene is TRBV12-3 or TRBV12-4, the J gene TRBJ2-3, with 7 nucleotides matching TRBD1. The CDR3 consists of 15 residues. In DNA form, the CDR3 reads TGTCCCAGCAGGGTCCCGGGACAGCGACCAGATACGCAGTATTTT. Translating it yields CPSRVPGQRPDTQYF.

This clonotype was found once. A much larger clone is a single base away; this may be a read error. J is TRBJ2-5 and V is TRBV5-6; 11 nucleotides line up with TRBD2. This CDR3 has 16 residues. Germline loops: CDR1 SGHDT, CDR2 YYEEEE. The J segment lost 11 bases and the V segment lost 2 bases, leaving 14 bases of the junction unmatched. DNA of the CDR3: TGTGCCAGCAGCTTTCTCGGGACTAGCGGATACAATGAGCAGTACTTC. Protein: CASSFLGTSGYNEQYF.

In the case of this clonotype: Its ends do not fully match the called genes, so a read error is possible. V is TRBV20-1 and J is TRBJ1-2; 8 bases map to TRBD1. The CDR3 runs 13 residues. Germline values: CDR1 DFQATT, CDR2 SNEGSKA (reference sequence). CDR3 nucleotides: TGCAGTGCCGGGACAGGACTTTACTATGGCTACATCTTC. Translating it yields CSAGTGLYYGYIF.

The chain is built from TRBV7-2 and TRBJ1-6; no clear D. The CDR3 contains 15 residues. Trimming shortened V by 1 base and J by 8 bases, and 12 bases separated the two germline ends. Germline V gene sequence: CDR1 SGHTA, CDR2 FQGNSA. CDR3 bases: TGTGCCAGCAGCTTAGAGGGCTCCTCAGATTCACCCCTCCACTTT. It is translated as CASSLEGSSDSPLHF.